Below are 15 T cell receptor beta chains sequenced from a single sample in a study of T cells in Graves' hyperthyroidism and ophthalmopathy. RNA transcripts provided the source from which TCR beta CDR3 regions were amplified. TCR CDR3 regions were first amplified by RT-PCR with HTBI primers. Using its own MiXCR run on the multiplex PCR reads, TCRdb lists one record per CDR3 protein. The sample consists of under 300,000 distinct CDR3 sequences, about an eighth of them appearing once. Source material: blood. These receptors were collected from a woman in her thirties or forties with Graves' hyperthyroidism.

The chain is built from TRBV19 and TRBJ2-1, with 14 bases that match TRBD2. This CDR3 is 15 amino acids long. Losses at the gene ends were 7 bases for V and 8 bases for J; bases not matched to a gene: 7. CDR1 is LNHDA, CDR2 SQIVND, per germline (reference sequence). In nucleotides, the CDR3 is TGTGCCAGTACTGGGACTAGCGGGAGTTTCGATGAGCAGTTCTTC. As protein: CASTGTSGSFDEQFF. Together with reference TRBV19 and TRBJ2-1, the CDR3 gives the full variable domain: DGGITQSPKYLFRKEGQNVTLSCEQNLNHDAMYWYRQDPGQGLRLIYYSQIVNDFQKGDIAEGYSVSREKKESFPLTVTSAQKNPTAFYLCASTGTSGSFDEQFFGPGTRLTVL.

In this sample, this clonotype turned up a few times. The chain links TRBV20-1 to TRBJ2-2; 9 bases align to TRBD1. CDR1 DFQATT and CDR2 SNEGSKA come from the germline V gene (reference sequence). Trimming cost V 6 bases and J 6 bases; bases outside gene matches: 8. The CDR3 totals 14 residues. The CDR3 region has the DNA TGCAGTGCCCAGACAGGGGGGGGCTCCGGGGAGCTGTTTTTT. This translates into CSAQTGGGSGELFF.

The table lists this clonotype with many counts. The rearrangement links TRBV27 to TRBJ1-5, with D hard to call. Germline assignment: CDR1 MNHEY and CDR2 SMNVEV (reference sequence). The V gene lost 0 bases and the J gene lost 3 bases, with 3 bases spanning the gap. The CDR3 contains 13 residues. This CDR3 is CASSLSSNQPQHF. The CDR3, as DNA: TGTGCCAGCAGTTTATCCTCCAATCAGCCCCAGCATTTT.

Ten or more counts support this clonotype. The CDR3: CASSSPQGRYNEQFF. In DNA, the CDR3 is TGTGCCAGCAGCTCTCCCCAAGGGCGGTACAATGAGCAGTTCTTC. The gene calls are TRBV28 and TRBJ2-1; D uncertain. There are 15 residues in the CDR3. Germline CDR1 reads MDHEN; CDR2 reads SYDVKM. V was cut by 6 bases and J by 4 bases, with 16 bases left in between. The full variable domain, rest sourced from reference TRBV28 and TRBJ2-1, is DVKVTQSSRYLVKRTGEKVFLECVQDMDHENMFWYRQDPGLGLRLIYFSYDVKMKEKGDIPEGYSVSREKKERFSLILESASTNQTSMYLCASSSPQGRYNEQFFGPGTRLTVL.

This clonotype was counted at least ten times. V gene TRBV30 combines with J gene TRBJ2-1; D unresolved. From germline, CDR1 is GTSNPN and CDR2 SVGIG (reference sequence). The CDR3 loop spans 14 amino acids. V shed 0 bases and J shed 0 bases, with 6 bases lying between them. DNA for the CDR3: TGTGCCTGGAGTGTTCGGGTCTCCTACAATGAGCAGTTCTTC. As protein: CAWSVRVSYNEQFF.

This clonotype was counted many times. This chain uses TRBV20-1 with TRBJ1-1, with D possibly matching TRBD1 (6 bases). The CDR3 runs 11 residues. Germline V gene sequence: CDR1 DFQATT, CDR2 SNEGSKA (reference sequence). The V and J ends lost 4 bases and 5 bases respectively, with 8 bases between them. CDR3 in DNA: TGCAGTGCTAACAGGGTTACTGAAGCTTTCTTT. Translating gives CSANRVTEAFF.

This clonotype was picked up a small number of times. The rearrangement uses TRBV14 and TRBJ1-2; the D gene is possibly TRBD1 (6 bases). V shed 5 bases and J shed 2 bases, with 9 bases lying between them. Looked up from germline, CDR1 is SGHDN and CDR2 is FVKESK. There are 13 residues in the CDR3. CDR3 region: CASSEGQNYGYTF. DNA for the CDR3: TGTGCCAGCAGCGAGGGACAAAACTATGGCTACACCTTC.

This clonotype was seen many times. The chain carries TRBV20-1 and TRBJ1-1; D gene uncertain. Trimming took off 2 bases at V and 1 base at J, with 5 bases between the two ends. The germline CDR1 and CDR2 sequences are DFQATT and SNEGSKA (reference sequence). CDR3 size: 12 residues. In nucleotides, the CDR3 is TGCAGTGCTAGATCCGGGAACACTGAAGCTTTCTTT. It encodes CSARSGNTEAFF.

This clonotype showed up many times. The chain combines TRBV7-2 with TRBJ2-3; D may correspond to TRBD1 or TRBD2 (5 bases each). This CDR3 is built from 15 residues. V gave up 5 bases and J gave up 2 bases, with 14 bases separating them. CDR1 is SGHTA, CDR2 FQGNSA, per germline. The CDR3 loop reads CASSPTWGNTDTQYF. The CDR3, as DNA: TGTGCCAGCAGCCCAACATGGGGGAACACAGATACGCAGTATTTT.

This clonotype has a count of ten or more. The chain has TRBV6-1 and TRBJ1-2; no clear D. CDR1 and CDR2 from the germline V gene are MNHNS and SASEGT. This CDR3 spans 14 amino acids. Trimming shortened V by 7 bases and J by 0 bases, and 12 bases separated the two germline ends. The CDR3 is CASIPDGTNYGYTF. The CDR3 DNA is TGTGCCAGCATCCCCGACGGGACTAACTATGGCTACACCTTC.

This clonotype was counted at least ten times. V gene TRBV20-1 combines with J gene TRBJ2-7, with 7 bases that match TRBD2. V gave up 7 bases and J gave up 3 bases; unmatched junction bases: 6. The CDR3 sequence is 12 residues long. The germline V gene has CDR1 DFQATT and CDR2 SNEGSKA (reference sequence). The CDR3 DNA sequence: TGCAGTGTAATTCCGGGGGGCTACGAGCAGTACTTC. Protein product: CSVIPGGYEQYF.

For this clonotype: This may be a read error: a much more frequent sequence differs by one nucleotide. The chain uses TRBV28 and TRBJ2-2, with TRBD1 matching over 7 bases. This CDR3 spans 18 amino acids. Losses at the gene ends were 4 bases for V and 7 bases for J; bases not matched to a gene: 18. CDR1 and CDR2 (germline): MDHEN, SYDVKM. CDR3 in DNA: TGTGCCAGCAGTTCCCCCCCTGGGCAGGGGGAAGTTAGCGGGGAGCTGTTTTTT. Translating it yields CASSSPPGQGEVSGELFF.

The CDR3 is CASSLGGLTAYNEQFF. In nucleotides, the CDR3 is TGTGCCAGCAGTTTAGGCGGACTCACCGCGTACAATGAGCAGTTCTTC. The rearrangement links TRBV28 to TRBJ2-1, with D maybe TRBD2 (5 bases). Trimming took 2 bases from V and 4 from J, leaving 15 bases between them. Germline V CDR1 and CDR2: MDHEN, SYDVKM. The CDR3 runs to 16 residues.

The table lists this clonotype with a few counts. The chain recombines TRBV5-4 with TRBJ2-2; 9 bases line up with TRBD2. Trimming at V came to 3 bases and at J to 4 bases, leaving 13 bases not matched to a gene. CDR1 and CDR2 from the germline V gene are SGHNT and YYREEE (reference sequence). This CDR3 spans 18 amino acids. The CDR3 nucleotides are TGTGCCAGCAGCTCGCCTACCGGGGGCGGGAGGGCCACCGGGGAGCTGTTTTTT. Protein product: CASSSPTGGGRATGELFF.

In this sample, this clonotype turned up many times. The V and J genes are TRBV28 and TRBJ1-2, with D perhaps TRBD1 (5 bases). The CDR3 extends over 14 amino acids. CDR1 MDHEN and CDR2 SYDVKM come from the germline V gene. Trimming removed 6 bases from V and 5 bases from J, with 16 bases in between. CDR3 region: CASSPPGLGYGYTF. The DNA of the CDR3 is TGTGCCAGCAGCCCCCCGGGACTGGGATATGGCTACACCTTC.